The 4 T cell receptor beta chains listed next were all sequenced from one sample in a study of spatial heterogeneity in lung cancer. Time point given: blood at routine non-recurrence follow-up after resection. A single record per CDR3 protein comes from TCRdb applying MiXCR to the 5' RACE reads. The sample records nearly 95,000 distinct CDR3 sequences, roughly 21% being singletons. The material was PBMCs, obtained at follow-up. These receptors were obtained from a male donor with early-stage non-small cell lung cancer.

This clonotype was seen only a few times. The rearrangement uses TRBV5-1 and TRBJ1-1; 9 bases agree with TRBD1. From germline, CDR1 is SGHRS and CDR2 YFSETQ. The CDR3 has 15 amino acids. V was pared by 4 bases and J by 5 bases, with 9 bases of the junction left unmatched. As DNA, the CDR3 is TGCGCCAGCAGCGTAACGGGACAGGGAGAAACTGAAGCTTTCTTT. This gives the protein CASSVTGQGETEAFF.

The rearrangement uses TRBV6-2 or TRBV6-3 and TRBJ2-7, with a weak D call TRBD2 (7 bases). The CDR3 is made up of 16 amino acids. The germline CDR1 and CDR2 sequences are MNHEY and SVGEGT. Trimming removed 8 bases at V and 6 bases at J, with 26 bases between. In DNA form, the CDR3 reads TGTGCCAGCTCCCTAGGCGGGGGCGCGACTTCGGGCGAGCAGTACTTC. It translates to CASSLGGGATSGEQYF.

This clonotype was seen a handful of times. This chain connects TRBV6-1 to TRBJ2-5, with 7 bases aligning to TRBD2. This CDR3 spans 15 amino acids. V shed 3 bases and J 2 bases; nucleotides not matched to a gene: 6. Looked up from germline, CDR1 is MNHNS and CDR2 is SASEGT. The CDR3 spells CASSELAAMQETQYF. CDR3 DNA: TGTGCCAGCAGTGAGCTAGCGGCAATGCAAGAGACCCAGTACTTC.

This clonotype was counted a few times. V and J are TRBV6-5 and TRBJ2-2; TRBD2 agrees at 8 bases. The CDR3 totals 19 residues. Looked up from germline, CDR1 is MNHEY and CDR2 is SVGAGI. With 7 bases clipped from V and 0 bases from J, the junction kept 16 bases outside the gene matches. CDR3 region: CASTRRGARGRSNTGELFF. In DNA, the CDR3 is TGTGCCAGCACCCGGCGGGGGGCGAGAGGCCGATCGAACACCGGGGAGCTGTTTTTT.